This T cell receptor (beta chain) was recovered during a study of T cell responses to AZD1222 COVID-19 vaccine. Study in general: Second-dose recipients at about 4 or about 12 weeks were treated as one pooled group.

As to this clone: The antigen is unknown.

Using immunoSEQ multiplex PCR, the repertoire was profiled, and TCRdb retains in-frame clones only, with some absent. Here the sample spans 130,000 to 150,000 clones, roughly nine tenths being singletons. The CDR3 contains 13 residues. CDR1 is KGHDR, CDR2 SFDVKD, per germline. The germline V and J ends were trimmed by 7 bases and 3 bases, with 8 bases remaining between them. Points from the study as a whole: With dominance at 160-218 and 743-854, vaccine-associated CD4 TCRs spanned spike. Repertoires were collected only later (after the peak T cell response had occurred). Females made up more of the donors, who were largely white British, and clonal diversity may have come out too low.

Source: peripheral blood, taken on day 0 of AZD1222 vaccination. The V gene is TRBV24-1, the J gene TRBJ2-2; D remains ambiguous. The sequence derives from an adult in good health. CDR3 coding DNA: TGTGCCACCAGAGGGTGGGACACCGGGGAGCTGTTTTTT. Translation: CATRGWDTGELFF.